These 31 T cell receptor beta chains were all obtained from the same sample, sequenced in a study of blood T cell repertoires in COVID-19. Sequenced by immunoSEQ multiplex PCR; TCRdb stores in-frame clones only, minus some. The repertoire holds tens of thousands of clones, around 67% seen once, with around 23% in the top ten. Sample: peripheral blood. The receptors shown here come from a woman aged 60-75 years in a cohort sampled during active or convalescent COVID-19.

This clone was seen only once. This chain joins TRBV5-6 and TRBJ2-1; D is possibly TRBD2 (5 bases). V was pared by 4 bases and J by 4 bases, with 6 bases between. Germline-derived CDR1 and CDR2 are SGHDT and YYEEEE. CDR3 length: 12 amino acids. CDR3 in DNA: TGTGCCAGCAGCCAGCGGTACAATGAGCAGTTCTTC. Translating gives CASSQRYNEQFF.

CDR3 in amino acids: CASSRAGTDYYEQYF. In nucleotides, the CDR3 is TGTGCCAGCAGTAGAGCCGGGACGGACTACTACGAGCAGTACTTC. The chain has TRBV6-6 and TRBJ2-7; a possible D gene is TRBD2 (6 bases). Per the germline V gene, CDR1 is MNHNY and CDR2 is SVGAGI (reference sequence). This CDR3 comprises 15 residues. Trimming pared 5 bases from V and 3 bases from J, leaving 17 bases between.

This clone was seen only once. J is TRBJ1-1 and V is TRBV11-3; TRBD1 agrees at 9 bases. Germline CDR1 SGHNT, CDR2 YENEEA. The CDR3 has 15 residues. V lost 4 bases, J lost 3 bases, and 6 bases stayed unmatched. Here the CDR3 DNA reads TGTGCCAGCAGCTCAGGGACAGGGAGGGACACTGAAGCTTTCTTT. It encodes CASSSGTGRDTEAFF. Full variable domain (outside the CDR3, taken from reference TRBV11-3 and TRBJ1-1): EAGVVQSPRYKIIEKKQPVAFWCNPISGHNTLYWYLQNLGQGPELLIRYENEEAVDDSQLPKDRFSAERLKGVDSTLKIQPAELGDSAVYLCASSSGTGRDTEAFFGQGTRLTVV.

In nucleotides, the CDR3 is TGTGCCAGCAGAATTAGCGGGGGCACAGATACGCAGTATTTT. It translates to CASRISGGTDTQYF. The chain recombines TRBV7-3 with TRBJ2-3; 8 nucleotides match TRBD2. The germline gives CDR1 SGHTA, CDR2 FQGTGA. Trimming at V came to 6 bases and at J to 1 base, leaving 3 bases not matched to a gene. This CDR3 comprises 14 residues.

The V call is TRBV30, the J call TRBJ1-3; TRBD1 matches 10 bases. The V and J ends lost 1 base and 2 bases, in that order; junction bases with no gene match: 2. This CDR3 is built from 15 residues. Germline V lookup: CDR1 GTSNPN, CDR2 SVGIG (reference sequence). In nucleotides, the CDR3 is TGTGCCTGGAGTGCCGGACAGGGGGCTGGAAACACCATATATTTT. Translated: CAWSAGQGAGNTIYF.

The CDR3 sequence: CASTPDRNLYEQYF. In DNA form, the CDR3 reads TGTGCCAGCACCCCGGACAGGAACCTCTACGAGCAGTACTTC. The rearrangement uses TRBV7-2 and TRBJ2-7, with 7 bases aligning to TRBD1. The CDR3 is made up of 14 amino acids. Germline V gene data show CDR1 as SGHTA and CDR2 as FQGNSA. V shed 7 bases and J 3 bases; nucleotides not matched to a gene: 9.

The chain employs TRBV5-1 and TRBJ2-7; 9 bases map to TRBD1. CDR3 size: 14 residues. Germline-derived CDR1 and CDR2 are SGHRS and YFSETQ. Unmatched junction bases numbered 4, after V lost 2 bases and J lost 4 bases. CDR3 sequence reads: CASSFTGGSYEQYF. The CDR3 DNA is TGCGCCAGCAGCTTTACAGGGGGCTCGTACGAGCAGTACTTC.

This chain connects TRBV5-8 to TRBJ2-1, with D possibly TRBD1 on 5 matching bases. CDR3 length: 17 amino acids. V lost 3 bases and J 3 bases, leaving 19 bases between the germline ends. Looked up from germline, CDR1 is SGHTS and CDR2 is YDEGEE. The CDR3 loop reads CASSSPVGALFYNEQFF. CDR3 DNA sequence: TGTGCCAGCAGCTCCCCTGTAGGGGCTTTATTCTACAATGAGCAGTTCTTC.

The CDR3 region is CASSYNDRGRWPYEQYF. CDR3 nucleotide sequence: TGTGCCAGCAGTTATAACGACAGGGGGCGATGGCCCTACGAGCAGTACTTC. The J gene is TRBJ2-7, the V gene TRBV6-2 or TRBV6-3; 10 bases match TRBD1. The J segment lost 2 bases and the V segment lost 3 bases, leaving 10 bases of the junction unmatched. Germline V gene data show CDR1 as MNHEY and CDR2 as SVGEGT. CDR3 size: 17 residues.

This chain connects TRBV5-1 to TRBJ2-1; 14 bases map to TRBD2. The CDR3 loop spans 17 amino acids. After removal of 4 bases from V and 4 bases from J, the junction contained 7 bases not matched to a gene. Germline CDR1 is SGHRS and CDR2 is YFSETQ. This chain's CDR3 is CASSPGTSGGRYNEQFF. DNA of the CDR3: TGCGCCAGCAGCCCAGGGACTAGCGGGGGCCGATACAATGAGCAGTTCTTC.

The chain combines TRBV4-3 with TRBJ2-1; D is perhaps TRBD1 (7 bases). This CDR3 region has 22 residues. The V and J ends lost 4 bases and 5 bases respectively, with 36 bases between them. CDR1 LGHNA and CDR2 YSLEER come from the germline V gene. Here the CDR3 DNA reads TGCGCCAGCAGCCCAGGTGGCGGGGCTAGCGACAAGGGGGCGTTGGGGGACAATGAGCAGTTCTTC. Amino acid sequence: CASSPGGGASDKGALGDNEQFF.

The chain joins TRBV6-5 to TRBJ2-1; the match to TRBD1 covers 8 bases. Germline V gene sequence: CDR1 MNHEY, CDR2 SVGAGI. V gave up 0 bases and J gave up 4 bases; unmatched junction bases: 5. This CDR3 is 16 amino acids long. Written as DNA, the CDR3 is TGTGCCAGCAGTTACTCAGGCAGGGGGCATTACAATGAGCAGTTCTTC. This sequence encodes CASSYSGRGHYNEQFF.

This clone appeared a few times. The CDR3 bases are TGTGCCAGCAGCCAGGCCCAGGGCGAGCAGTACTTC. Translation gives CASSQAQGEQYF. The V gene is TRBV3-1 (or the pseudogene TRBV3-2), the J gene TRBJ2-7; weak D call: TRBD1 (5 bases). The germline V gene encodes CDR1 LGHDT and CDR2 YNNKEL (reference sequence). With 3 bases removed from V and 6 bases from J, the gap between germline ends came to 9 bases. The CDR3 loop spans 12 amino acids.

The chain has TRBV30 and TRBJ2-1, with TRBD1 as a possible D gene (6 bases). The CDR3 spans 14 residues. Trimming pared 4 bases from V and 0 bases from J, leaving 10 bases between. The germline V gene has CDR1 GTSNPN and CDR2 SVGIG (reference sequence). Here the CDR3 DNA reads TGTGCCTGGAAAACAGGGAGCTCCTACAATGAGCAGTTCTTC. It translates to CAWKTGSSYNEQFF. The complete variable domain, with remaining parts taken from reference TRBV30 and TRBJ2-1, reads SQTIHQWPATLVQPVGSPLSLECTVEGTSNPNLYWYRQAAGRGLQLLFYSVGIGQISSEVPQNLSASRPQDRQFILSSKKLLLSDSGFYLCAWKTGSSYNEQFFGPGTRLTVL.

As regards this clone: A junction boundary mismatches the germline segment, possibly from a read error. The chain has TRBV7-9 and TRBJ1-2; D uncertain. Per the germline V gene, CDR1 is SEHNR and CDR2 is FQNEAQ (reference sequence). This CDR3 spans 11 amino acids. For the CDR3, the DNA is TGTGCCAGCAGTGCTACAGATGGATACACCTTC. Protein product: CASSATDGYTF.

V gene TRBV6-2 or TRBV6-3 combines with J gene TRBJ2-1; the D gene is possibly TRBD1 (5 bases). Trimming shortened V by 4 bases and J by 4 bases, and 14 bases separated the two germline ends. Germline V gene sequence: CDR1 MNHEY, CDR2 SVGEGT. The CDR3 consists of 15 residues. The CDR3 nucleotides read TGTGCCAGCAGTTTCGGTCCCCCAGGGTACAATGAGCAGTTCTTC. Translation gives CASSFGPPGYNEQFF.

Written as DNA, the CDR3 is TGTGCCAGCTCACCCCTCATGGGCCGTAGTTCTGGGGCCAACGTCCTGACTTTC. Translation gives CASSPLMGRSSGANVLTF. The V call is TRBV18, the J call TRBJ2-6; D is ambiguous. CDR3 size: 18 residues. Between the trimmed V and J ends, which lost 3 bases and 1 base, there was a span of 16 bases. Germline CDR1 KGHSH, CDR2 LQKENI.

The V gene is TRBV9, the J gene TRBJ2-1; the match to TRBD2 covers 9 bases. Looked up from germline, CDR1 is SGDLS and CDR2 is YYNGEE. This CDR3 has 16 amino acids. Trimming at V came to 0 bases and at J to 3 bases, leaving 4 bases not matched to a gene. In nucleotides, the CDR3 is TGTGCCAGCAGCGTAGGGGTTAGCGGGGGCTACAATGAGCAGTTCTTC. It specifies CASSVGVSGGYNEQFF.

This clone was seen just once. This chain joins TRBV14 and TRBJ2-3; 12 positions agree with TRBD2. This CDR3 has 16 residues. CDR1 is SGHDN and CDR2 is FVKESK in the germline V gene. V dropped 3 bases and J dropped 3; count of bases not matched to a gene: 4. The CDR3 DNA reads as TGTGCCAGCAGCCATCTACTAGCGGGGGGAACAGATACGCAGTATTTT. Translated: CASSHLLAGGTDTQYF.

V gene TRBV30 combines with J gene TRBJ2-7; TRBD2 matches at 9 bases. Trimming took 8 bases from V and 6 from J; bases not matched to a gene: 14. This CDR3 comprises 14 residues. The germline V gene encodes CDR1 GTSNPN and CDR2 SVGIG (reference sequence). The CDR3: CALCPDLAGREQYF. In DNA form, the CDR3 reads TGTGCCCTGTGTCCAGACCTAGCGGGGCGCGAGCAGTACTTC.

The CDR3 loop reads CASTQDSPNSPLHF. CDR3 DNA: TGTGCCAGCACCCAGGACAGCCCTAATTCACCCCTCCACTTT. The V call is TRBV6-5, the J call TRBJ1-6; tentative D call: TRBD1 (6 bases). The CDR3 covers 14 residues. Deletions cut 7 bases from V and 6 bases from J, with 13 bases between. Per the germline V gene, CDR1 is MNHEY and CDR2 is SVGAGI.

This sequence joins TRBV29-1 and TRBJ2-2; 10 positions agree with TRBD1. J was trimmed by 0 bases and V by 7 bases; bases with no gene match: 5. The CDR3 consists of 15 residues. CDR1 is SQVTM and CDR2 is ANQGSEA in the germline V gene. CDR3 amino acids: CSARDRGSNTGELFF. In DNA, the CDR3 is TGCAGCGCCCGGGACAGGGGATCGAACACCGGGGAGCTGTTTTTT.

V usage is TRBV4-2 and J usage is TRBJ1-5; D gene unclear. Trimming removed 0 bases from V and 0 bases from J, with 6 bases in between. The length of the CDR3 is 15 residues. Germline CDR1 and CDR2: LGHNA and YNFKEQ. CDR3 sequence (DNA): TGTGCCAGCAGCCAAGACCCACATAGCAATCAGCCCCAGCATTTT. Amino acid sequence: CASSQDPHSNQPQHF.

CDR3 in amino acids: CASSLDGGTDTQYF. The CDR3 DNA follows: TGTGCCAGCAGCTTAGACGGGGGCACAGATACGCAGTATTTT. The chain joins TRBV7-2 to TRBJ2-3; possible D gene TRBD2, 5 bases. V lost 1 base and J lost 1, with 6 bases in between. The CDR3 covers 14 residues. CDR1 and CDR2 from the germline V gene are SGHTA and FQGNSA.

The chain has TRBV3-1 (or the pseudogene TRBV3-2) and TRBJ1-6; possibly TRBD1 for D (6 bases). CDR1 LGHDT and CDR2 YNNKEL come from the germline V gene (reference sequence). V was pared by 0 bases and J by 10 bases, with 19 bases between. The CDR3 covers 17 residues. This CDR3 is CASSQDKPRQVESPLHF. CDR3 nucleotide sequence: TGTGCCAGCAGCCAAGATAAGCCGAGACAGGTAGAATCACCCCTCCACTTT.

V gene TRBV6-4 combines with J gene TRBJ2-1; 9 bases align to TRBD1. The CDR3 loop spans 14 amino acids. V trimming: 5 bases; J trimming: 3 bases; junction bases outside the gene matches: 2. Germline CDR1 reads MRHNA; CDR2 reads SNTAGT. As DNA, the CDR3 is TGTGCCAGCAGTCGGGACAGGGTCTACAATGAGCAGTTCTTC. Its protein product is CASSRDRVYNEQFF.

The V and J genes are TRBV29-1 and TRBJ2-5; 9 bases line up with TRBD1. Trimming removed 3 bases from V and 4 bases from J; junction bases left unmatched: 6. The CDR3 runs 14 residues. Looked up from germline, CDR1 is SQVTM and CDR2 is ANQGSEA. This chain's CDR3 is CSVEGQGGTETQYF. The CDR3 coding sequence is TGCAGCGTTGAGGGACAGGGAGGCACAGAGACCCAGTACTTC. The full variable domain, completed using reference TRBV29-1 and TRBJ2-5, is SAVISQKPSRDICQRGTSLTIQCQVDSQVTMMFWYRQQPGQSLTLIATANQGSEATYESGFVIDKFPISRPNLTFSTLTVSNMSPEDSSIYLCSVEGQGGTETQYFGPGTRLLVL.

This chain connects TRBV6-5 to TRBJ2-7, with D maybe TRBD2 (6 bases). The CDR3 loop spans 14 amino acids. Germline CDR1 is MNHEY and CDR2 is SVGAGI. V was pared by 7 bases and J by 1 base, with 14 bases between. The CDR3 is CASKPGGPSYEQYF. For the CDR3, the DNA is TGTGCCAGCAAACCCGGGGGTCCATCCTACGAGCAGTACTTC.

The chain links TRBV4-1 to TRBJ2-7, with TRBD1 identical over 7 bases. The CDR3 runs 14 residues. Per the germline V gene, CDR1 is MGHRA and CDR2 is YSYEKL. Losses at the gene ends were 3 bases for V and 3 bases for J; bases not matched to a gene: 5. The CDR3 here is CASSQTGLGYEQYF. The CDR3 DNA follows: TGCGCCAGCAGCCAGACAGGGTTAGGCTACGAGCAGTACTTC.

CDR3 amino acids: CASSLSGGNEQYF. CDR3 sequence (DNA): TGTGCCAGCAGCTTATCCGGCGGGAACGAGCAGTACTTC. V and J are TRBV7-9 and TRBJ2-7, with D possibly matching TRBD2 (6 bases). There are 13 residues in the CDR3. V was shortened by 2 bases and J by 5 bases, with 10 bases between the two germline ends. Per germline, CDR1 SEHNR and CDR2 FQNEAQ (reference sequence).

In the case of this clone: Mismatch with germline at one junction end may stem from a read error. The J gene is TRBJ2-3, the V gene TRBV7-9; 7 nucleotides line up with TRBD2. From germline, CDR1 is SEHNR and CDR2 FQNEAQ (reference sequence). The CDR3 consists of 17 residues. The CDR3 sequence is CASSLVLGGVAADTQYF. For the CDR3, the DNA is TGCGCCAGCAGCTTAGTTTTGGGGGGGGTAGCGGCAGATACGCAGTATTTT.